This T cell receptor beta chain was captured in a study of shared clonotypes between healthy human individuals. Only in-frame clones appear in the TCRdb table, and some are missing; sequencing was by immunoSEQ multiplex PCR. Of approximately 1,000,000 clones listed, around three quarters are singletons. V lost 2 bases and J lost 8, with 7 bases in between. There are 12 residues in the CDR3. CDR1 and CDR2 (germline): ENHRY, SYGVKD. Notes on the study in general: Inspection by rarefaction showed sorted-subset sequencing to be incomplete despite large depth.

With respect to this clone: The antigen is unknown.

The receptor was derived from a man younger than 30 in good health. Some clones in this sample may be carry-over from other donors' samples. Sequencing used memory CD4+ T cells from PBMCs. Documented subset: CD45RA-negative fraction. The chain carries TRBV10-3 and TRBJ2-1; D unclear. The DNA of the CDR3 is TGTGCCATCAGTGAGAGAGCAGATGAGCAGTTCTTC. Translating gives CAISERADEQFF.